This TCR beta chain was found in a study of PD-1 blockade in mismatch repair-deficient tumors. This clone was observed a single time. The repertoire was sequenced with immunoSEQ multiplex PCR; TCRdb's copy has only in-frame clones and lacks some. Of about 130,000 clones in the sample, 88% were seen once. The sequence was collected from an adult with mismatch repair-deficient cancer. The source material was peripheral blood, sampled approximately 70 weeks after starting pembrolizumab.

This chain's CDR3 is CASSLIPSSGTQYF. CDR3 DNA: TGTGCCAGCAGCTTAATTCCTAGTTCGGGTACGCAGTATTTT. The chain is built from TRBV7-3 and TRBJ2-3, with unresolved D. Trimming took off 1 base at V and 8 bases at J, with 13 bases between the two ends. Germline V gene sequence: CDR1 SGHTA, CDR2 FQGTGA. There are 14 residues in the CDR3.